The rows below give T cell receptor beta chains drawn from one sample of a study of tumor and adjacent non-tumor tissue in lung cancer. TCRdb reprocessed the multiplex PCR reads with MiXCR, giving one entry per CDR3 protein. This table holds 200,000 or so distinct CDR3 sequences, about two thirds found once. Sequences were obtained from lung tumor tissue. The origin of the receptors is a man in his 60s with non-small cell lung cancer. The CDR3 runs from the conserved cysteine through the conserved F or W. D genes are given only for firm matches. Size is stated for part of the rows, as once, few or many counts, or as a class when the clone is expanded.

j_call	d_call	clone_size	v_call	cdr3_nt	cdr3_aa
TRBJ2-7	TRBD2	NA	TRBV7-8	TGTGCCAGTACCCCTAGGACTAGGGGTAGCTCCTACGAGCAGTACTTC	CASTPRTRGSSYEQYF
TRBJ2-1	NA	few	TRBV5-4	TGTGCCAGCAGCTTACCTAGCGCTTACAATGAGCAGTTCTTC	CASSLPSAYNEQFF
TRBJ2-1	TRBD1	NA	TRBV11-3	TGTGCCAGCAGTACCCGGGACAGGGGTCATGAGCAGTTCTTC	CASSTRDRGHEQFF
TRBJ1-1	NA	NA	TRBV5-1	TGCGCCAGCAACGGTGATGGGGACACTGAAGCTTTCTTT	CASNGDGDTEAFF
TRBJ2-1	TRBD2	many	TRBV20-1	TGCAGTGCCTTTGCGGGGGGGCCCTACAATGAGCAGTTCTTC	CSAFAGGPYNEQFF
TRBJ2-6	NA	NA	TRBV4-3	TGCGCCTGCATCCAAGAGGCGGTGTCTAGGGCCAACGTCCTGACTTTC	CACIQEAVSRANVLTF
TRBJ2-2	NA	NA	TRBV29-1	TGCAGCGTGACCGGGACTCGCGGGTTCACCGGGGTGCTGTTTTTT	CSVTGTRGFTGVLFF
TRBJ1-6	NA	NA	TRBV20-1	TGCAGTGCTAACGAGCCATGGGGGATCGAGGCGCCCCCCCACTTT	CSANEPWGIEAPPHF
TRBJ1-5	NA	NA	TRBV6-2/TRBV6-3	TGTGCCAGTAGTTACAACCAGACCCAGCCCCAGCATTTT	CASSYNQTQPQHF
TRBJ2-5	NA	NA	TRBV4-2	TGTGCCAGCAGCCAAGAGTTGCAGGCGAAGACCCAGTACTTC	CASSQELQAKTQYF
TRBJ2-3	NA	many	TRBV4-3	TGCGCCAGCAGCCAAGGGCCCCTACTGGGGGGTACCACAGATACGCAGTATTTT	CASSQGPLLGGTTDTQYF
TRBJ2-2	TRBD1	NA	TRBV20-1	TGCAGTGCTACCGATCAAAGGACAGGAATAAACACCGGGGAGCTGTTTTTT	CSATDQRTGINTGELFF
TRBJ2-7	TRBD2	many	TRBV6-6	TGTGCCAGCAGTTACCGGGGGCTAGCGGGGTCCTACGAGCAGTACTTC	CASSYRGLAGSYEQYF
TRBJ1-6	NA	NA	TRBV20-1	TGCAGTGCCCTGCCAGGCTTTAATTCACCCCTCCACTTT	CSALPGFNSPLHF
TRBJ2-2	NA	NA	TRBV20-1	TGCAGTGCTAGAGCTTCGGGTGGGGGGAGCAACACGGTGGAGCTGTTTTTT	CSARASGGGSNTVELFF
TRBJ2-1	TRBD2	NA	TRBV6-1	TGCGCCAGCAGTCCTGGCGGGAGGTATTACATTGAGCAGTTCTTC	CASSPGGRYYIEQFF
TRBJ1-4	TRBD1	NA	TRBV6-5	TGTGTCACCGGGTTGACAGGGGGCTCTACAACTAATGAAAAACCGTTTTTT	CVTGLTGGSTTNEKPFF
TRBJ1-1	NA	NA	TRBV7-9	TGTGCCAGCAGCTTAACAGAGCCCAGAAGTACTGAAGCTCTCTTT	CASSLTEPRSTEALF
TRBJ2-1	NA	many	TRBV6-2/TRBV6-3	TGTGCCAGCCAGGACGTGGGGGGTTACAATGAGCAGTTCTTC	CASQDVGGYNEQFF
TRBJ2-7	NA	many	TRBV6-2/TRBV6-3	TGTGCCAGCAAGGGTCTCCGGGCAGGGGCTGGCGAGCAGTACTTC	CASKGLRAGAGEQYF
TRBJ1-5	NA	NA	TRBV11-2	TGTGCCAGCGGCTTAGAGAGTGGTCAGCCCCAGCATTTT	CASGLESGQPQHF
TRBJ2-3	NA	NA	TRBV5-4	TGTGCCAGCAGCCGGCGGGCTGACGGGGGAGATATGCAGTATTTT	CASSRRADGGDMQYF
TRBJ2-3	TRBD2	once	TRBV11-2	TGTGTCAACATGGGAGGGGCGGGGCTCAGCACAGATACGCAGTATTTT	CVNMGGAGLSTDTQYF
TRBJ2-2	TRBD1	NA	TRBV11-2	TGTGCCTGCAGCTCGACAGGGATAATTAGTGGGGAGCTGTTTTTT	CACSSTGIISGELFF